The 15 T cell receptor beta chains below all came from one sample that was sequenced in a study of brain T cells in children with intractable seizures. Sequencing was performed with immunoSEQ multiplex PCR; in TCRdb, only in-frame clones are kept and a portion is missing. The repertoire holds 75,000 to 80,000 clones, with approximately 94% as singletons. The source was peripheral blood, collected at surgery. These receptor sequences come from a boy in the first two years of life with tuberous sclerosis and intractable seizures.

Comments on this clone: One end of the junction fails to match germline, which may point to a read error. The V and J genes are TRBV13 and TRBJ2-1, with TRBD1 matching 7 bases. Germline lookup yields CDR1 PRHDT and CDR2 FYEKMQ (reference sequence). This CDR3 spans 16 amino acids. Written as DNA, the CDR3 is TGTGCCAGCAGCCTAGGGGGCCTTGTTAGCAACAATGAGCAGTTCTTC. Translation: CASSLGGLVSNNEQFF.

The chain combines TRBV4-2 with TRBJ2-3, with 12 bases aligning to TRBD2. This CDR3 comprises 18 residues. V lost 3 bases, J lost 3 bases, and 10 bases stayed unmatched. Germline V gives CDR1 LGHNA, CDR2 YNFKEQ. CDR3 loop: CASSQGLAGGTLTDTQYF. CDR3 DNA sequence: TGTGCCAGCAGCCAGGGACTAGCGGGTGGTACCCTTACAGATACGCAGTATTTT.

The genes are TRBV6-5 and TRBJ2-1; D might be TRBD2 (6 bases). Trimming shortened V by 5 bases and J by 2 bases, and 10 bases separated the two germline ends. Per the germline V gene, CDR1 is MNHEY and CDR2 is SVGAGI. This CDR3 contains 14 residues. CDR3 bases: TGTGCCAGCAGTCAGTGGAGGGCCTACAATGAGCAGTTCTTC. Protein sequence: CASSQWRAYNEQFF.

The genes are TRBV19 and TRBJ1-5, with no clear D. This CDR3 is built from 15 residues. Germline V gene data show CDR1 as LNHDA and CDR2 as SQIVND (reference sequence). Between the trimmed V and J ends, which lost 2 bases and 7 bases, there was a span of 15 bases. The CDR3, as DNA: TGTGCCAGTAGTATAATGGGCGGACCAAGGCAGCCCCAGCATTTT. Amino acid sequence: CASSIMGGPRQPQHF.

The V gene is TRBV6-6, the J gene TRBJ2-1, with 11 bases that match TRBD2. The trim removed 6 bases at V and 6 bases at J, leaving 7 bases unmatched. The CDR3 extends over 15 amino acids. Germline V gives CDR1 MNHNY, CDR2 SVGAGI (reference sequence). The CDR3 DNA reads as TGTGCCAGCAGACTCACTAGCGGGAGTCTCAATGAGCAGTTCTTC. It translates to CASRLTSGSLNEQFF.

This sequence joins TRBV27 and TRBJ2-3; 10 nucleotides match TRBD2. This CDR3 has 17 residues. Germline assignment: CDR1 MNHEY and CDR2 SMNVEV (reference sequence). The V gene end was trimmed by 6 bases and the J gene end by 1 base; junction bases not matched to a gene: 10. The CDR3 DNA sequence: TGTGCCAGCAGCAGGACTAGCGGATATTTCGGCACAGATACGCAGTATTTT. This translates into CASSRTSGYFGTDTQYF.

V and J are TRBV30 and TRBJ1-5; D unclear. Germline CDR1 and CDR2: GTSNPN and SVGIG (reference sequence). The CDR3 totals 14 residues. Trimming took off 7 bases at V and 5 bases at J, with 18 bases between the two ends. The CDR3 DNA is TGTGCCTTCAGTGGGATCGCAAGCCATCAGCCCCAGCATTTT. Translating gives CAFSGIASHQPQHF.

This clone appeared a single time. The junction departs from the called germline gene at one end, perhaps through a read error. The CDR3 loop is CASSTGYGKPNTGELFF. CDR3 coding DNA: TGTGCTAGCAGCACGGGATACGGCAAACCGAACACCGGGGAGCTGTTTTTT. V gene TRBV7-7 combines with J gene TRBJ2-2; D is perhaps TRBD2 (5 bases). There are 17 residues in the CDR3. Per the germline V gene, CDR1 is SSHAT and CDR2 is FNYEAQ (reference sequence).

The J gene is TRBJ1-1, the V gene TRBV9; tentative D call: TRBD1 (6 bases). CDR1 is SGDLS, CDR2 YYNGEE, per germline. This CDR3 has 16 amino acids. Trimming took 4 bases from V and 0 from J, leaving 16 bases between them. In DNA, the CDR3 is TGTGCCAGCAGCCCCAAGGGGGGGCTACTGAACACTGAAGCTTTCTTT. Translating it yields CASSPKGGLLNTEAFF.

The genes are TRBV7-9 and TRBJ2-3; 9 bases map to TRBD2. The V and J ends lost 5 bases and 4 bases, in that order; junction bases with no gene match: 16. There are 18 residues in the CDR3. The germline V gene has CDR1 SEHNR and CDR2 FQNEAQ (reference sequence). Here the CDR3 DNA reads TGTGCCAGCAGCCCGCAAACGACCCTAGCGGGAAGCGCAGATACGCAGTATTTT. It translates to CASSPQTTLAGSADTQYF.

The V and J genes are TRBV15 and TRBJ2-7, with D possibly matching TRBD1 (5 bases). CDR1 and CDR2 from the germline V gene are LNHNV and YYDKDF (reference sequence). The CDR3 covers 12 residues. V lost 2 bases, J lost 7 bases, and 9 bases lay in between. The CDR3 sequence is CATSRRGWEQYF. The CDR3 bases are TGTGCCACCAGCAGAAGGGGTTGGGAGCAGTACTTC.

The CDR3 protein is CASRRGLDEQFF. The CDR3 DNA is TGTGCCAGCAGGCGAGGACTAGATGAGCAGTTCTTC. This chain links TRBV5-6 with TRBJ2-1, with TRBD2 matching 7 bases. The CDR3 is 12 residues long. Trimming at V came to 5 bases and at J to 8 bases, leaving 4 bases not matched to a gene. Germline loops: CDR1 SGHDT, CDR2 YYEEEE.

The rearrangement links TRBV30 to TRBJ2-1; TRBD1 is a possible D gene (6 bases). The V end lost 8 bases, the J end lost 5 bases, and 16 bases lay between the germline ends. The CDR3 is 13 amino acids. From germline, CDR1 is GTSNPN and CDR2 SVGIG (reference sequence). The CDR3 DNA reads TGTGCCAGAGGCTGGGACATCAACAATGAGCAGTTCTTC. This sequence encodes CARGWDINNEQFF.

V usage is TRBV4-1 and J usage is TRBJ1-1; possible D gene TRBD1, 5 bases. CDR3 length: 16 residues. Germline V gives CDR1 MGHRA, CDR2 YSYEKL. The ends were cut back, 0 bases at V and 2 bases at J, with 13 bases in the middle. This CDR3 is CASSQDSQGLNTEAFF. The CDR3 bases are TGCGCCAGCAGCCAAGATTCCCAGGGACTTAACACTGAAGCTTTCTTT.

J is TRBJ1-4 and V is TRBV29-1; D unclear. V lost 6 bases and J 0 bases, leaving 8 bases between the germline ends. Germline lookup yields CDR1 SQVTM and CDR2 ANQGSEA. CDR3 length: 13 amino acids. CDR3 in DNA: TGCAGCGTGCACACAGCAACTAATGAAAAACTGTTTTTT. Translated: CSVHTATNEKLFF. Together with reference TRBV29-1 and TRBJ1-4, the CDR3 gives the full variable domain: SAVISQKPSRDICQRGTSLTIQCQVDSQVTMMFWYRQQPGQSLTLIATANQGSEATYESGFVIDKFPISRPNLTFSTLTVSNMSPEDSSIYLCSVHTATNEKLFFGSGTQLSVL.